These T cell receptor beta chains were read from a single sample in a study of CD8 T cells in Susac syndrome. TCRdb re-analysed the immunoSEQ multiplex PCR reads in MiXCR, keeping a single row per CDR3 protein. The sample has more than 95,000 distinct CDR3 sequences, around 94% seen once. The sequenced material came from CD4+ T cells from PBMCs. The origin of the receptors is a human donor in good health. The conserved cysteine and the conserved F or W are not part of the CDR3 here.

v_gene	j_gene	CDR3aa
TRBV12-5	TRBJ1-1	ASVWGGMNTEAF
TRBV7-2	TRBJ2-3	ASSAGRLKDTQY
TRBV7-6	TRBJ1-5	ASSQGLGGNQPQH
TRBV19	TRBJ2-7	ASSETRQGARIYEQY
TRBV6-5	TRBJ1-2	ASSYIQLKNRAYGYT
TRBV5-6	TRBJ2-1	ASRDRGVYNEQF
TRBV9	TRBJ2-7	ASSTGQERQY
TRBV18	TRBJ2-2	ASSPGLGADGELF
TRBV5-6	TRBJ2-7	ASSLEQPYEQY
TRBV29-1	TRBJ2-7	SVGISYEQY
TRBV6-1	TRBJ2-7	ASSEGRDEQY
TRBV11-1	TRBJ2-1	ASVGSLARGGLAKYNEQF
TRBV30	TRBJ2-6	AWSVGRTSGANVLT
TRBV5-1	TRBJ1-5	ASSWSTGSNQPQH
TRBV29-1	TRBJ2-5	SVGPGQLRETQY
TRBV19	TRBJ2-1	ASRFLQGAQF
TRBV20-1	TRBJ2-1	SVLPPAGVGFEQF
TRBV14	TRBJ2-3	ASSQEKMTSDTQY
TRBV7-9	TRBJ2-7	ASDPLYEQY
TRBV11-2	TRBJ2-7	ASSPGLDLGEQH
TRBV30	TRBJ2-3	AWSGGDGRSIGIDTQY
TRBV20-1	TRBJ2-7	SAPAGGVEQY
TRBV5-1	TRBJ1-4	ASSRGTGDEKLF
TRBV5-1	TRBJ1-4	ASSSQGISGEKLF
TRBV11-3	TRBJ1-1	ASSLGGQDTEAF
TRBV12-3/TRBV12-4	TRBJ2-7	ASSSRASEQY
TRBV9	TRBJ2-1	ASSEPGAGAYNEQF
TRBV7-2	TRBJ2-7	ASSNRHSSYEQY
TRBV29-1	TRBJ2-3	SVEKGQGADTQY
TRBV7-2	TRBJ2-7	ASSLGRGLGEQY
TRBV7-9	TRBJ2-5	ASSLVGETQY
TRBV19	TRBJ1-2	ASSISGPYGYT
TRBV7-2	TRBJ2-5	ASSLGGGPAETQY
TRBV7-2	TRBJ2-3	ASSSIPGPPNTDTQY
TRBV7-2	TRBJ2-7	ASSARGRGPYEQY
TRBV13	TRBJ2-1	ASSLGTRSGQQF
TRBV4-3	TRBJ2-2	ASSQVISGTMRRGTGELF
TRBV6-5	TRBJ2-7	ASSYRTGKPYEQY
TRBV29-1	TRBJ2-1	SVEVLPAGPYNEQF
TRBV7-2	TRBJ1-2	ASSLDQGIYGYT
TRBV20-1	TRBJ2-1	SARDSSVDEQF
TRBV5-1	TRBJ2-7	ASSFRSSTSGSYEQY
TRBV3-1	TRBJ1-4	ASSRQGLSEKLF
TRBV20-1	TRBJ2-3	SASHREGTDTQY
TRBV28	TRBJ2-1	ASSTPVGSSSYNEQF
TRBV20-1	TRBJ1-2	SAPRGPGPRGGYT